This T cell receptor (beta chain) was recovered during a study of blood T cell repertoires in COVID-19. Study background: Acute and convalescent COVID-19 samples came from the United States, Italy and Spain.

There are 15 residues in the CDR3. CDR1 KGHDR and CDR2 SFDVKD come from the germline V gene. V was cut by 3 bases and J by 1 base, with 11 bases left in between. How the authors handled the data: By means of reference gene primer amplification, nucleated cell counts were estimated. Profiled with immunoSEQ multiplex PCR; TCRdb holds only in-frame clones, not every one. That table gives V, J and clone size, and the DNA gave D and trimming. The sample shows over 85,000 clones, around 85% of them seen only once. The rearrangement links TRBV24-1 to TRBJ1-1; weak D call: TRBD1 (6 bases). The receptor was derived from a man older than 75 with acute or convalescent COVID-19. The sample comprised peripheral blood. The CDR3 loop reads CATSDATGRNTEAFF. CDR3 coding DNA: TGTGCCACCAGTGATGCTACAGGGCGGAACACTGAAGCTTTCTTT.